The 22 T cell receptor beta chains reported below all come from one sample, sequenced in a study of cytomegalovirus exposure and HLA in healthy donors. Primers for the PCR totalled 60 Vbeta and 13 Jbeta. TCRdb's copy holds only in-frame clones and misses some; the assay was immunoSEQ multiplex PCR. The repertoire consists of tens of thousands of clones, with about 62% occurring once and the leading ten covering 3.9%. Sequences were obtained from PBMCs. These receptor sequences come from a young man in good health and CMV-seronegative.

This clone was counted once. The chain is built from TRBV6-1 and TRBJ1-2, with TRBD1 as a possible D gene (6 bases). V lost 0 bases to trimming and J lost 4 bases, with 9 bases between them. The CDR3 is 14 residues long. Germline loops: CDR1 MNHNS, CDR2 SASEGT. The DNA of the CDR3 is TGTGCCAGCAGTGAAGCTAGGGGGAGCTATGGCTACACCTTC. It translates to CASSEARGSYGYTF.

CDR3 DNA sequence: TGTGCCAGCAGCCAAGCGATAGCGGGAGACGAGCAGTACTTC. Its protein is CASSQAIAGDEQYF. This sequence joins TRBV14 and TRBJ2-5, with 9 bases identical to TRBD2. Matching the DNA end better, TRBJ2-7 makes the J call doubtful. The CDR3 consists of 14 residues. CDR1 is SGHDN, CDR2 FVKESK, per germline.

Of note for this clone: One end of the junction varies from germline; a read error may be responsible. This chain uses TRBV7-9 with TRBJ1-2; D is unclear. The germline V gene has CDR1 SEHNR and CDR2 FQNEAQ (reference sequence). The CDR3 sequence is 14 residues long. The chain's CDR3 is CSSRPDAGNYGYTF. For the CDR3, the DNA is TGTTCCAGCAGGCCCGACGCGGGGAACTATGGCTACACCTTC.

This clone was observed a handful of times. This chain uses TRBV7-2 with TRBJ2-7, with 9 bases identical to TRBD1. This CDR3 contains 17 residues. Trimming cost V 4 bases and J 4 bases; bases outside gene matches: 14. The germline gives CDR1 SGHTA, CDR2 FQGNSA. In nucleotides, the CDR3 is TGTGCCAGCAGCTCCCAAACAGGGGGCTACGGAATGTACGAGCAGTACTTC. This sequence encodes CASSSQTGGYGMYEQYF.

This clone came up a few times. The genes are TRBV19 and TRBJ1-2; 8 bases are shared with TRBD1. The CDR3 sequence is 13 residues long. Germline CDR1 and CDR2: LNHDA and SQIVND (reference sequence). The V segment lost 7 bases and the J segment 5 bases; nucleotides outside the gene matches: 6. As DNA, the CDR3 is TGTGCCAGTACTAAAGACAGGGGTTATGGCTACACCTTC. It is translated as CASTKDRGYGYTF.

The CDR3 nucleotides are TGTGCCAGCAGCTCATGGGGGGGCGAGCAGTACTTC. This encodes CASSSWGGEQYF. The V and J genes are TRBV7-2 and TRBJ2-7; 7 bases map to TRBD2. The CDR3 consists of 12 residues. Losses at the gene ends were 4 bases for V and 6 bases for J; bases not matched to a gene: 3. The germline CDR1 and CDR2 sequences are SGHTA and FQGNSA.

The chain uses TRBV6-4 and TRBJ2-1; TRBD2 matches 8 bases. This CDR3 spans 14 amino acids. Germline CDR1 reads MRHNA; CDR2 reads SNTAGT. The V and J ends lost 0 bases and 8 bases, in that order; junction bases with no gene match: 3. The CDR3 DNA is TGTGCCAGCAGTGACTCGAGCGGGGGAGATGAGCAGTTCTTC. Translation gives CASSDSSGGDEQFF.

The rearrangement uses TRBV27 and TRBJ1-2, with 11 bases lining up with TRBD1. The CDR3 loop spans 13 amino acids. The junction had 3 bases not matched to a gene; V was cut back by 6 bases and J by 6 bases. Germline CDR1 MNHEY, CDR2 SMNVEV (reference sequence). The CDR3 DNA reads as TGTGCCAGCAGGGACAGGGGGCTCCATGGCTACACCTTC. Translation gives CASRDRGLHGYTF.

The chain is built from TRBV7-6 and TRBJ2-7, with TRBD1 matching 8 bases. V was clipped by 2 bases and J by 3 bases; unmatched bases: 6. The CDR3 has 15 amino acids. The germline gives CDR1 SGHVS, CDR2 FNYEAQ. Here the CDR3 DNA reads TGTGCCAGCAGCTTACAGCCAGGGGGCCACTACGAGCAGTACTTC. Protein sequence: CASSLQPGGHYEQYF. Using reference TRBV7-6 and TRBJ2-7 for the parts outside the CDR3, the full variable domain is GAGVSQSPRYKVTKRGQDVALRCDPISGHVSLYWYRQALGQGPEFLTYFNYEAQQDKSGLPNDRFSAERPEGSISTLTIQRTEQRDSAMYRCASSLQPGGHYEQYFGPGTRLTVT.

The chain couples TRBV11-3 to TRBJ2-1, with D perhaps TRBD1 (6 bases). The CDR3 totals 14 residues. Deletions cut 5 bases from V and 8 bases from J, with 16 bases between. CDR1 SGHNT and CDR2 YENEEA come from the germline V gene. CDR3 in amino acids: CASSEGETNHEQFF. DNA of the CDR3: TGTGCCAGCAGCGAGGGGGAAACCAATCATGAGCAGTTCTTC.

CDR3 nucleotide sequence: TGTGCCAGCAGCTTAAGGGCGGAGGCTGAAGCTTTCTTT. This codes for CASSLRAEAEAFF. The rearrangement uses TRBV7-9 and TRBJ1-1; D is unclear. Trimming shortened V by 2 bases and J by 6 bases, and 10 bases separated the two germline ends. The CDR3 is 13 residues long. Germline CDR1 reads SEHNR; CDR2 reads FQNEAQ (reference sequence).

This chain's CDR3 is CASSLAGSSSGANVLTF. The CDR3 region has the DNA TGCGCCAGCAGCCTGGCAGGTTCCAGCTCTGGGGCCAACGTCCTGACTTTC. V gene TRBV4-3 combines with J gene TRBJ2-6, with D hard to call. The CDR3 is 17 amino acids. Trimming took 4 bases from V and 0 from J, leaving 13 bases between them. Germline V gene sequence: CDR1 LGHNA, CDR2 YSLEER.

The rearrangement uses TRBV19 and TRBJ2-7, with 11 bases identical to TRBD1. Germline V gene data show CDR1 as LNHDA and CDR2 as SQIVND (reference sequence). With V trimmed by 6 bases and J by 5 bases, 6 bases remained unmatched. This CDR3 is 14 amino acids long. CDR3 in amino acids: CASSPGQGVHEQYF. The CDR3 DNA follows: TGTGCCAGTAGCCCGGGACAGGGGGTCCACGAGCAGTACTTC.

The chain uses TRBV21-1 and TRBJ2-7; TRBD2 is the table's D call and was not checked against the DNA. TRBV21-1 is listed as a pseudogene. The CDR3 is 14 residues long. The CDR3 bases are TGTGCCAGCAGCAAGACTAGCGGGGGTAACGAGCAGTACTTC. This codes for CASSKTSGGNEQYF.

The chain joins TRBV28 to TRBJ2-7; D is perhaps TRBD1 (5 bases). Germline V gene sequence: CDR1 MDHEN, CDR2 SYDVKM. V lost 5 bases, J lost 6 bases, and 20 bases lay in between. The CDR3 consists of 15 residues. In DNA form, the CDR3 reads TGTGCCAGCAGTCCACAAACCGGACAACACTCCGAGCAGTACTTC. Translating it yields CASSPQTGQHSEQYF.

This clone was picked up a small number of times. The chain combines TRBV5-1 with TRBJ2-5, with D possibly matching TRBD2 (6 bases). The CDR3 runs 13 residues. The V and J ends lost 4 bases and 8 bases respectively, with 15 bases between them. Germline values: CDR1 SGHRS, CDR2 YFSETQ. The CDR3 DNA follows: TGCGCCAGCAGCGACGGAAGTAGCGGAACCCAGTACTTC. It is translated as CASSDGSSGTQYF.

The rearrangement links TRBV25-1 to TRBJ2-5, with D uncertain. CDR3 length equals 11 residues. V lost 7 bases, J lost 5 bases, and 8 bases lay in between. Germline CDR1 is MGHDK and CDR2 is SYGVNS. The CDR3 coding sequence is TGTGCCAGCACCGAGGAGGAGACCCAGTACTTC. This codes for CASTEEETQYF.

This clone was seen a handful of times. This chain links TRBV28 with TRBJ1-1; D gene uncertain. Trimming took 3 bases from V and 1 from J, leaving 3 bases between them. The CDR3 spans 12 residues. The V gene's germline CDR1 is MDHEN and CDR2 SYDVKM. The CDR3 loop reads CASSFGNTEAFF. Written as DNA, the CDR3 is TGTGCCAGCAGTTTCGGGAACACTGAAGCTTTCTTT.

This clone appeared a single time. The chain recombines TRBV7-9 with TRBJ2-7, with 8 bases matching TRBD2. Unmatched junction bases numbered 13, after V lost 1 base and J lost 5 bases. CDR1 is SEHNR and CDR2 is FQNEAQ in the germline V gene (reference sequence). The CDR3 runs to 17 residues. The CDR3 sequence is CASSLGVESGRSHEQYF. The CDR3 nucleotides read TGTGCCAGCAGCTTAGGGGTGGAGAGCGGGAGATCGCACGAGCAGTACTTC.

The chain uses TRBV7-8 and TRBJ1-4; D is unclear. V lost 0 bases and J lost 12, with 5 bases in between. The CDR3 is made up of 11 amino acids. The germline gives CDR1 SGHVS, CDR2 FQNEAQ. The CDR3 DNA sequence: TGTGCCAGCAGCTTAGCCTCGGAACTGTTTTTT. It encodes CASSLASELFF.

Details on this clone: One end of the junction fails to match germline, which may point to a read error. CDR3 sequence reads: CASTELGGGADTQYF. The CDR3 region has the DNA TGTGCCAGCACTGAATTGGGGGGTGGCGCAGATACGCAGTATTTT. The chain employs TRBV6-1 and TRBJ2-3, with D possibly matching TRBD2 (6 bases). The CDR3 is made up of 15 amino acids. CDR1 and CDR2 (germline): MNHNS, SASEGT.

The chain recombines TRBV7-9 with TRBJ2-7; TRBD1 matches 8 bases. CDR3 length: 16 residues. Trimming removed 5 bases from V and 4 bases from J; junction bases left unmatched: 13. Germline V gene data show CDR1 as SEHNR and CDR2 as FQNEAQ (reference sequence). CDR3 bases: TGTGCCAGCAGCCCCATATCTCAGGGGGCCCTTTACGAGCAGTACTTC. Its protein is CASSPISQGALYEQYF.